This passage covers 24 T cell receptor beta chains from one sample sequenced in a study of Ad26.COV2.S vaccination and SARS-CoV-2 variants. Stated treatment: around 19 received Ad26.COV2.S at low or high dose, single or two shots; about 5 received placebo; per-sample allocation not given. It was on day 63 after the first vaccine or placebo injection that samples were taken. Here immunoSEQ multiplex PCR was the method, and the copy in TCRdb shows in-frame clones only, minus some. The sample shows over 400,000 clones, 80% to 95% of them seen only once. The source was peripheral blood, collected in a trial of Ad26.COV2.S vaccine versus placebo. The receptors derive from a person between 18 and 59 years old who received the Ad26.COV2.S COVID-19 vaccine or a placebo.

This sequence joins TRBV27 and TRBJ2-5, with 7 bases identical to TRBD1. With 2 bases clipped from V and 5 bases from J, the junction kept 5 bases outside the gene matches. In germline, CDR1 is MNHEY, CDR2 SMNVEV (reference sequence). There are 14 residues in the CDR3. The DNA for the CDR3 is TGTGCCAGCAGTTTAAAAGGGGGCGGCGAGACCCAGTACTTC. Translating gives CASSLKGGGETQYF.

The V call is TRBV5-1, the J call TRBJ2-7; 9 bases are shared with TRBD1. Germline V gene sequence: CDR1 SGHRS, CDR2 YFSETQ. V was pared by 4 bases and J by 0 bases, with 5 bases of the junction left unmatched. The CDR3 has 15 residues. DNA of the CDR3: TGCGCCAGCAGCCAGGGACAGGGAGCCTCCTACGAGCAGTACTTC. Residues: CASSQGQGASYEQYF. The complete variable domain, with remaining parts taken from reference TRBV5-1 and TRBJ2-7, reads KAGVTQTPRYLIKTRGQQVTLSCSPISGHRSVSWYQQTPGQGLQFLFEYFSETQRNKGNFPGRFSGRQFSNSRSEMNVSTLELGDSALYLCASSQGQGASYEQYFGPGTRLTVT.

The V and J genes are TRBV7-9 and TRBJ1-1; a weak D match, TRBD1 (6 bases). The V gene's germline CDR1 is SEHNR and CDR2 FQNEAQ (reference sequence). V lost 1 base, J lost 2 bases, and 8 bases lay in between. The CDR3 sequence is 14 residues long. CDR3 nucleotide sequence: TGTGCCAGCAGCTTAGTACAGGGCAACACTGAAGCTTTCTTT. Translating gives CASSLVQGNTEAFF.

The CDR3 nucleotides read TGTGCCAGCAGCTTAGATCCCCGCACGTATTGGTTCTTC. This translates into CASSLDPRTYWFF. This chain uses TRBV7-2 with TRBJ2-1; D is unclear. V was clipped by 1 base and J by 15 bases, with 16 bases between them. CDR1 SGHTA and CDR2 FQGNSA come from the germline V gene. There are 13 residues in the CDR3. The whole variable domain, filled in from reference TRBV7-2 and TRBJ2-1, reads GAGVSQSPSNKVTEKGKDVELRCDPISGHTALYWYRQSLGQGLEFLIYFQGNSAPDKSGLPSDRFSAERTGGSVSTLTIQRTQQEDSAVYLCASSLDPRTYWFFGPGTRLTVL.

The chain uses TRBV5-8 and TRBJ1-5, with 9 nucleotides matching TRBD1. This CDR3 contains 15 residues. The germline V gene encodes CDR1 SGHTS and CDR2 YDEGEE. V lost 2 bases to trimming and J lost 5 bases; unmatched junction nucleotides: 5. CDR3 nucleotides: TGTGCCAGCAGCTTCGGGGACAGGGCGTATCAGCCCCAGCATTTT. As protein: CASSFGDRAYQPQHF.

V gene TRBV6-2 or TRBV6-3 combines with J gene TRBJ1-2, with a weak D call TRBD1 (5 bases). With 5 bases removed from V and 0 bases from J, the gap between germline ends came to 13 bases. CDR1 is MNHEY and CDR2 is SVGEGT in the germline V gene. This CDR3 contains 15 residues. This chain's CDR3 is CASSGRQISNYGYTF. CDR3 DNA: TGTGCCAGCAGTGGAAGACAGATTTCTAACTATGGCTACACCTTC.

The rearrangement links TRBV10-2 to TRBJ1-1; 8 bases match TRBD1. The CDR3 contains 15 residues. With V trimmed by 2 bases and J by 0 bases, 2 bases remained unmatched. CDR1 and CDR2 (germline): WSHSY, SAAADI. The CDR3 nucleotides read TGCGCCAGCAGTGAGATACAGGGGGTGAACACTGAAGCTTTCTTT. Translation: CASSEIQGVNTEAFF.

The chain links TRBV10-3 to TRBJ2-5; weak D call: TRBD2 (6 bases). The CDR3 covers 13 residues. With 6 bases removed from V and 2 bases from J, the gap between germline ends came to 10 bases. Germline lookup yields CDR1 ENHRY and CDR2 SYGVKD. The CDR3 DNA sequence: TGTGCCATCAGAGAAGGGACTCAAGAGACCCAGTACTTC. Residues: CAIREGTQETQYF.

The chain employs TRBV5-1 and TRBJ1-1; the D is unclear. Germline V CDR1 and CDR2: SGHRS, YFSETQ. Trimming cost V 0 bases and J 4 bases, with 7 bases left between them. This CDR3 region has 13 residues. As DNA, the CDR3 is TGCGCCAGCAGCTTGGTCGAGGGCACTGAAGCTTTCTTT. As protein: CASSLVEGTEAFF.

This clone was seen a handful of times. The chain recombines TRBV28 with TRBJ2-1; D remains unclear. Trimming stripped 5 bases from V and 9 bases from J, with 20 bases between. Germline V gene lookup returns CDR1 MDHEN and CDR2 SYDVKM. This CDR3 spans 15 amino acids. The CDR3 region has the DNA TGTGCCAGCAGTGGGTCCGCCGACAATTCGGGTGAGCAGTTCTTC. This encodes CASSGSADNSGEQFF.

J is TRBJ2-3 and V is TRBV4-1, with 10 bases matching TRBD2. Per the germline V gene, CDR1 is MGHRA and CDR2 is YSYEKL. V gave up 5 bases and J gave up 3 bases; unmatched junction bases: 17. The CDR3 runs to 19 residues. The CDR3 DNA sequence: TGCGCCAGCAGCTCCACGCCTCTGAGGTTAGCGGGGGGAACAGATACGCAGTATTTT. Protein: CASSSTPLRLAGGTDTQYF.

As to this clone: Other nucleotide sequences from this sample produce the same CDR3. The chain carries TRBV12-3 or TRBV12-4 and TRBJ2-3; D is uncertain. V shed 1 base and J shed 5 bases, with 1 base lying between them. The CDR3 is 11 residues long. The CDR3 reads CASSLVDTQYF. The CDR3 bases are TGTGCCAGCAGTTTAGTAGATACGCAGTATTTT.

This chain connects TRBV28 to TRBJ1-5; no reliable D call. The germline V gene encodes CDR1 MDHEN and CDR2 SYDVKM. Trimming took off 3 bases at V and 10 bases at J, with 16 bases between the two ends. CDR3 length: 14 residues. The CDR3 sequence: CASSFGVRGYPQHF. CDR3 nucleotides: TGTGCCAGCAGTTTTGGGGTGAGAGGATATCCCCAGCATTTT.

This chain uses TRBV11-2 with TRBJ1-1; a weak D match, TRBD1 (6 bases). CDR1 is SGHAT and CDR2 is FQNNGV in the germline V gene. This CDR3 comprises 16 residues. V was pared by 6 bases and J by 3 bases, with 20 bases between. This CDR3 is CASRGSLSQGYTEAFF. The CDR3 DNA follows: TGTGCCAGCAGGGGGTCCCTAAGTCAGGGGTACACTGAAGCTTTCTTT.

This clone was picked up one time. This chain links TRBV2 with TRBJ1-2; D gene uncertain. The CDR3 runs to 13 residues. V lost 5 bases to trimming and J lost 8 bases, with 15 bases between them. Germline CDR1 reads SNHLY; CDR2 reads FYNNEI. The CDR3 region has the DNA TGTGCCAGCAGTACCAAATTAATTACGGGCTACACCTTC. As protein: CASSTKLITGYTF. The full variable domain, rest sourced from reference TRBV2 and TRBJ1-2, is EPEVTQTPSHQVTQMGQEVILRCVPISNHLYFYWYRQILGQKVEFLVSFYNNEISEKSEIFDDQFSVERPDGSNFTLKIRSTKLEDSAMYFCASSTKLITGYTFGSGTRLTVV.

The CDR3 protein is CASSPIRLNGNQPQHF. Written as DNA, the CDR3 is TGTGCCAGCAGTCCAATCAGGTTAAACGGCAATCAGCCCCAGCATTTT. V gene TRBV28 combines with J gene TRBJ1-5; D is ambiguous. Trimming removed 5 bases from V and 2 bases from J, with 16 bases in between. The CDR3 length is 16 residues. Germline V gives CDR1 MDHEN, CDR2 SYDVKM.

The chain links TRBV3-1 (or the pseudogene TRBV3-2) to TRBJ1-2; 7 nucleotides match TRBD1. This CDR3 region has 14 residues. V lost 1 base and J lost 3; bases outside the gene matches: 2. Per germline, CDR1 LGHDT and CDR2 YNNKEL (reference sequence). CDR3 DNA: TGTGCCAGCAGCCAAGGCAGGGGGGACTATGGCTACACCTTC. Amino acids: CASSQGRGDYGYTF.

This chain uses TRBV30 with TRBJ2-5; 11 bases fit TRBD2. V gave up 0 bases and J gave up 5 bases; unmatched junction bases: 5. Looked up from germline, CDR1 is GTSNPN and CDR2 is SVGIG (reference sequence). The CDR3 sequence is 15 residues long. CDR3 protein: CAWSVLAGGRETQYF. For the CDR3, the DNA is TGTGCCTGGAGTGTCCTAGCGGGGGGAAGGGAGACCCAGTACTTC.

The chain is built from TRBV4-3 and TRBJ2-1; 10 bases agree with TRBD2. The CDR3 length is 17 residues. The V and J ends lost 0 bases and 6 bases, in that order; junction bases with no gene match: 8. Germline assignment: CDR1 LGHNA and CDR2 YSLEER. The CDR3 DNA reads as TGCGCCAGCAGCCAAGATCGGGTCCTAGCGGGGGCCAATGAGCAGTTCTTC. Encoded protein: CASSQDRVLAGANEQFF.

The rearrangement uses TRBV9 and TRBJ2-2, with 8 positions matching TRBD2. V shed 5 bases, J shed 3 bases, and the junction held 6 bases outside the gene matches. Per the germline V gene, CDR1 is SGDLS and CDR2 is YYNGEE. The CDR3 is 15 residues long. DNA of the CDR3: TGTGCCAGCAGAAAAGCGGGGGCCTACACCGGGGAGCTGTTTTTT. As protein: CASRKAGAYTGELFF.

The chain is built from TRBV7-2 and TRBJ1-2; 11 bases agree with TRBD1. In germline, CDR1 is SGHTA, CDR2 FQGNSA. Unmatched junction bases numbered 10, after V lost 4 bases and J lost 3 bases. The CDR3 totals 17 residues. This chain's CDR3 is CASSSRTGGSNYYGYTF. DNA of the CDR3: TGTGCCAGCAGCTCACGGACAGGGGGCTCGAACTACTATGGCTACACCTTC.

The DNA for the CDR3 is TGCGCCAGCAGGCTGACAGAAAGCTCCTACAATGAGCAGTTCTTC. Encoded protein: CASRLTESSYNEQFF. V usage is TRBV5-1 and J usage is TRBJ2-1, with D possibly being TRBD1 (5 bases). This CDR3 comprises 15 residues. Trimming removed 5 bases at V and 0 bases at J, with 12 bases between. Germline loops: CDR1 SGHRS, CDR2 YFSETQ.

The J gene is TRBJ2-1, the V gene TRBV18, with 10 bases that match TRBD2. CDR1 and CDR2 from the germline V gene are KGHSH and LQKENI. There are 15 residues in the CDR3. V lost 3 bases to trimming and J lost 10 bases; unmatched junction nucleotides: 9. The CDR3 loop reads CASSPVGVTSGEQFF. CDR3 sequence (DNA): TGTGCCAGCTCACCGGTGGGGGTGACTAGCGGGGAGCAGTTCTTC.

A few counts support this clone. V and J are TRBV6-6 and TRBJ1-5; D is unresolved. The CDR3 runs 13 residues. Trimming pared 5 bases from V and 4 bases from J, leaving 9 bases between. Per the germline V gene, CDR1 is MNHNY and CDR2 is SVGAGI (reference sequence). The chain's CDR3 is CASSLALNQPQHF. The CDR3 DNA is TGTGCCAGCAGTCTCGCCCTAAATCAGCCCCAGCATTTT.